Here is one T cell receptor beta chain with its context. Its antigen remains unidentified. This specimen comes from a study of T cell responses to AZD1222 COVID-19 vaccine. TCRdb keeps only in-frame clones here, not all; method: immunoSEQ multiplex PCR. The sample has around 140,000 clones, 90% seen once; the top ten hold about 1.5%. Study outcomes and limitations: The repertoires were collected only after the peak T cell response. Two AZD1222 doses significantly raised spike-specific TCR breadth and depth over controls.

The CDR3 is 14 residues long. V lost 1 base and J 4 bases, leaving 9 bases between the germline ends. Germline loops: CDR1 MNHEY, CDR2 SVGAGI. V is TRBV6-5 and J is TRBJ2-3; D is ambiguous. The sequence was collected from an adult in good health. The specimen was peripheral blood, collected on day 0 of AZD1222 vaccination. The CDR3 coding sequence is TGTGCCAGCAGTTACTTCGGGTTCGCAGATACGCAGTATTTT. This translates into CASSYFGFADTQYF.